What follows describes a single TCR beta chain. Its antigen is unidentified. This entry is derived from a study of cytomegalovirus exposure and HLA in healthy donors. Study overall: About 85 million unique TCRs from HLA-typed donors were held in an early release of data. Falling in the Caucasian-associated ancestry cluster were about four fifths of 398 genotyped donors.

The PCR ran on 60 Vbeta and 13 Jbeta primers. Produced via immunoSEQ multiplex PCR; TCRdb's table is partial and in-frame only. Seen here are 95,000 to 150,000 clones, 65% to 80% observed once, and the top ten hold under 3%. The germline CDR1 and CDR2 sequences are SGHRS and YFSETQ. After removal of 1 base from V and 5 bases from J, the junction contained 4 bases not matched to a gene. The CDR3 covers 14 residues. Points from the study as a whole: Researchers reportedly found TCR beta sequences accurately predicted most subjects' HLA-A and HLA-B alleles. A missense variant in DCLRE1C was later tied to TCR beta V- and J-gene trimming.

The sample was PBMCs. The TCR sequence derives from a woman aged 40 to 50 in good health and CMV-seropositive. This chain connects TRBV5-1 to TRBJ2-5, with 8 bases fitting TRBD1. CDR3: CASSLQGAGETQYF. DNA of the CDR3: TGCGCCAGCAGCTTGCAGGGGGCGGGGGAGACCCAGTACTTC.